This T cell receptor (beta chain) was documented in a study of cytomegalovirus exposure and HLA in healthy donors. Notes on the study in general: The classifier, whose performance was assessed in both the original and validation cohorts, reportedly diagnosed cytomegalovirus status with high specificity and sensitivity. The study put 150 to 200 TCR beta chains on its list as cytomegalovirus-associated. Based on reports, TCR beta sequences accurately predicted HLA-A and HLA-B alleles for most subjects. Researchers reported in a later analysis that a missense DCLRE1C variant was tied to TCR beta V- and J-gene trimming.

Concerning this clone itself: What it binds is unknown.

The CDR3 spans 15 residues. Germline-derived CDR1 and CDR2 are ENHRY and SYGVKD. Losses at the gene ends were 6 bases for V and 7 bases for J; bases not matched to a gene: 8. It was with 60 Vbeta and 13 Jbeta primers that the PCR ran. Repertoires were generated with immunoSEQ multiplex PCR, while TCRdb's copy carries only in-frame clones and drops some. This sample carries some 200,000 clones, around 88% of them seen once, and the ten largest clones take about 1%. This TCR came from a woman aged 18-35 years in good health and CMV-seronegative. Material for sequencing was PBMCs. The rearrangement uses TRBV10-3 and TRBJ2-1; 11 nucleotides align to TRBD1. CDR3 region: CAISPVGTGGNEQFF. The DNA for the CDR3 is TGTGCCATCAGCCCCGTCGGGACAGGGGGGAATGAGCAGTTCTTC.